This T cell receptor (beta chain) appears in the sequencing data of a study of OX40 agonist ivuxolimab in advanced cancers. With regard to the full study: Ivuxolimab was an agonistic, fully human IgG2 monoclonal antibody directed against OX40 (CD134), a costimulatory receptor. Among the approximately 50 dose-escalation patients, around 19 had hepatocellular carcinoma, 15 or so melanoma, 9 renal cell carcinoma and 9 head and neck cancer. Patients were allowed to have had prior anti-PD-1, anti-PD-L1 or anti-CTLA-4 therapy, and approximately 37% of the dose-escalation patients had been treated with checkpoint inhibitors. Intravenous ivuxolimab was administered to patients every 2 weeks at six dose levels: 0.01, 0.1, 0.3, 1.5, 3 and 10 mg/kg. The point of sequencing TCRbeta in the periphery was to test whether ivuxolimab changed TCR sequence diversity and drove clonal T-cell expansion. The paper reports the monotherapy dose-escalation portion (N = 52 patients) of the phase I ivuxolimab trial. Partial responses were achieved by three dose-escalation patients, of whom one had hepatocellular carcinoma and two had cutaneous melanoma. In the dose-escalation cohort, roughly four fifths of patients were male, and the mean age was roughly 60 years, with a range of roughly 20 to 80.

Genomic DNA was isolated from the sorted cells so that the TCRbeta CDR3 region could be sequenced. The immunoSEQ Assay was used to sequence the TCRbeta CDR3 regions. Here the immuneACCESS table is served through TCRdb, limited to in-frame sequences with V and J called. Missing clones are a known gap in these copies; in checked studies unresolved V genes cover under half, and the rest lacks a known reason. Recorded for this sample are roughly 24,000 clones; 75% to 85% of them occurred a single time. The biggest ten clones account for less than 9% of the sample. Paper-wide results and their limitations: Clonal expansion of both CD4+ and CD8+ blood T cells was observed from baseline to week 6 at doses 0.1 to 3.0 mg/kg. Low levels of normalized T-cell clonal expansion were also seen in some nonresponding patients. In partial responders in the 0.1-3.0 mg/kg groups, normalized peripheral clonal expansion was found to be among the lowest, especially among CD8+ T cells. The antigen specificity of the peripheral T cells that underwent clonal expansion was not determined. After ivuxolimab, CD8+ T cells had more expanded clones than CD4+ T cells on average.

The trial excluded patients who had a history of autoimmune disease or who were on systemic immunosuppression. In every dose cohort, peripheral blood was drawn for TCR sequencing at baseline, cycle 4 day 1, and cycle 7 day 1. The samples were drawn from a first-in-human, open-label, multicenter phase I dose-escalation trial of ivuxolimab. Adults with locally advanced or metastatic melanoma, renal cell, hepatocellular, or head and neck squamous cell carcinoma were enrolled in the trial. Before TCR sequencing, CD4+ T cells and CD8+ T cells were sorted from peripheral blood as separate populations. In the case of this clone: What antigen it recognizes has not been identified. No much larger clonotype is one base removed from it; base qualities were not supplied.

The CDR3 numbers 14 residues from cysteine through phenylalanine. Only the CDR3 DNA is retained, 42 bases long and in frame from the first base. The germline V gene yields SNHLY for CDR1 and FYNNEI for CDR2. V is clipped by 3 bases and J by 9 bases, and the sequence between their germline boundaries is 18 bases long. The sequencing used CD4+ or CD8+ T cells sorted from blood, collected in a trial of the OX40 agonist ivuxolimab. The chain joins TRBV2 to TRBJ2-7; D gene: possibly TRBD2, on 5 matching bases. The clonotype was recovered from an adult with an advanced solid tumor such as melanoma, head and neck, liver or kidney cancer. For the CDR3, the sequence is CASSEDGSGSRQYF. The bases read TGTGCCAGCAGTGAGGACGGTTCGGGGTCCCGGCAGTACTTC.